This T cell receptor (beta chain) derives from a study of blood T cell repertoires in COVID-19. Study in general: Samples taken during acute and convalescent COVID-19 were collected in the United States, Italy and Spain.

Profiling relied on immunoSEQ multiplex PCR, and the TCRdb table lists in-frame clones only, not all of them. The repertoire holds fewer than 200,000 clones, with roughly 88% as singletons. The CDR3 runs to 16 residues. Germline V gene lookup returns CDR1 MNHEY and CDR2 SMNVEV (reference sequence). Trimming cost V 5 bases and J 2 bases; bases outside gene matches: 11. This sequence joins TRBV27 and TRBJ1-2; 7 nucleotides agree with TRBD1. Sequencing input: PBMCs or T cells enriched from blood (not recorded which). The origin of this receptor is a woman younger than 30 who had recovered from COVID-19. The DNA of the CDR3 is TGTGCCAGCAGTCCACACAGGGGTCCACACAACTATGGCTACACCTTC. This encodes CASSPHRGPHNYGYTF.